The 29 T cell receptor beta chains listed next were all sequenced from one sample in a study of shared clonotypes between healthy human individuals. The table came from immunoSEQ multiplex PCR; TCRdb's copy has only in-frame clones and leaves some out. The repertoire holds 600,000 or so clones, roughly 96% seen once, with approximately 0.11% in the top ten. CD45RO negativity and positive selection for CCR7 defined naive CD8 cells, a population that excluded terminally differentiated effector memory CD45RA+ cells. The sequencing input was naive CD8+ T cells sorted from blood. The receptors come from a woman aged 25 to 39 in good health.

This chain links TRBV7-9 with TRBJ2-6; 9 nucleotides line up with TRBD1. Unmatched junction bases numbered 9, after V lost 5 bases and J lost 4 bases. Germline V lookup: CDR1 SEHNR, CDR2 FQNEAQ (reference sequence). This CDR3 is built from 17 residues. DNA of the CDR3: TGTGCCAGCAGCCTAACAGGGGGCGACGCAGGGGCCAACGTCCTGACTTTC. It specifies CASSLTGGDAGANVLTF.

The chain joins TRBV4-1 to TRBJ2-5; D possibly corresponds to TRBD2 (6 bases). Germline CDR1 reads MGHRA; CDR2 reads YSYEKL. The CDR3 consists of 16 residues. V shed 3 bases and J shed 5 bases, with 19 bases lying between them. The CDR3 DNA is TGCGCCAGCAGCCAGTTACCGGGACTGAGTTTGGAGACCCAGTACTTC. Protein: CASSQLPGLSLETQYF.

The rearrangement joins TRBV6-5 to TRBJ1-4; D is undetermined. The CDR3 loop spans 14 amino acids. Germline V gene data show CDR1 as MNHEY and CDR2 as SVGAGI. The V end lost 6 bases, the J end lost 8 bases, and 16 bases lay between the germline ends. CDR3 nucleotides: TGTGCCAGCAGGGTCTCAGACATGAGAGAAAAACTGTTTTTT. This encodes CASRVSDMREKLFF.

This sequence joins TRBV19 and TRBJ1-1; D call uncertain. CDR1 LNHDA and CDR2 SQIVND come from the germline V gene (reference sequence). The length of the CDR3 is 15 residues. V lost 7 bases, J lost 4 bases, and 19 bases lay in between. In nucleotides, the CDR3 is TGTGCCAGTACCATCGCCTTTTTTGTGGCCACTGAAGCTTTCTTT. Translated, it gives CASTIAFFVATEAFF.

The chain combines TRBV7-9 with TRBJ1-1; D is possibly TRBD1 (6 bases). Trimming shortened V by 4 bases and J by 1 base, and 19 bases separated the two germline ends. Germline CDR1 SEHNR, CDR2 FQNEAQ (reference sequence). The CDR3 extends over 17 amino acids. Here the CDR3 DNA reads TGTGCCAGCAGCTCGCCCCGCACAGGGTCGGAGAACACTGAAGCTTTCTTT. Translated, it gives CASSSPRTGSENTEAFF.

V and J are TRBV4-1 and TRBJ2-5; D is uncertain. Trimming removed 1 base at V and 11 bases at J, with 20 bases between. Germline V gives CDR1 MGHRA, CDR2 YSYEKL. This CDR3 is 15 amino acids long. The CDR3 is CASSQGREGLEGQYF. The CDR3 DNA reads as TGCGCCAGCAGCCAAGGCCGTGAAGGGCTGGAAGGGCAGTACTTC.

The J gene is TRBJ2-3, the V gene TRBV11-2, with D perhaps assigned TRBD1 or TRBD2 (5 bases each). CDR3 length equals 17 residues. CDR1 is SGHAT and CDR2 is FQNNGV in the germline V gene. V dropped 3 bases and J dropped 3 bases, with 19 bases sitting between them. The CDR3 spells CASSFGRSGRMTDTQYF. For the CDR3, the DNA is TGTGCCAGCAGCTTTGGACGCTCGGGACGGATGACAGATACGCAGTATTTT.

As for this clone: In the same sample, other DNA sequences code for this CDR3. V gene TRBV7-9 combines with J gene TRBJ2-7; D uncertain. V was shortened by 5 bases and J by 0 bases, with 5 bases between the two germline ends. Germline V lookup: CDR1 SEHNR, CDR2 FQNEAQ (reference sequence). There are 12 residues in the CDR3. CDR3 region: CASSRSSYEQYF. The CDR3 DNA follows: TGTGCCAGCAGCAGAAGCTCCTACGAGCAGTACTTC.

This rearrangement joins TRBV30 to TRBJ2-5; 11 nucleotides match TRBD1. The V gene's germline CDR1 is GTSNPN and CDR2 SVGIG (reference sequence). The CDR3 is 16 amino acids. J gave up 5 bases and V 5 bases, and 13 bases lay outside the gene matches. The CDR3 reads CAWEGRTGGFTETQYF. DNA of the CDR3: TGTGCCTGGGAGGGGAGGACAGGGGGCTTTACGGAGACCCAGTACTTC.

A note on this clone: This specimen includes other DNA sequences encoding the same CDR3. The chain uses TRBV9 and TRBJ2-1; D not resolved. The CDR3 runs to 15 residues. V lost 4 bases and J lost 0, with 11 bases in between. CDR1 SGDLS and CDR2 YYNGEE come from the germline V gene. The CDR3 nucleotides are TGTGCCAGCAGCCCTGCTGGCGGCTCCTACAATGAGCAGTTCTTC. This sequence encodes CASSPAGGSYNEQFF. Together with reference TRBV9 and TRBJ2-1, the CDR3 gives the full variable domain: DSGVTQTPKHLITATGQRVTLRCSPRSGDLSVYWYQQSLDQGLQFLIQYYNGEERAKGNILERFSAQQFPDLHSELNLSSLELGDSALYFCASSPAGGSYNEQFFGPGTRLTVL.

The rearrangement joins TRBV5-1 to TRBJ2-7; 7 bases are shared with TRBD1. The CDR3 extends over 17 amino acids. CDR1 and CDR2 (germline): SGHRS, YFSETQ. The V gene end was trimmed by 0 bases and the J gene end by 5 bases; junction bases not matched to a gene: 14. The DNA of the CDR3 is TGCGCCAGCAGCTTGGGGGATCGACAGGGTGCGAGACACGAGCAGTACTTC. It specifies CASSLGDRQGARHEQYF.

The J gene is TRBJ1-1, the V gene TRBV28; weak D call: TRBD1 (5 bases). This CDR3 contains 16 residues. Per the germline V gene, CDR1 is MDHEN and CDR2 is SYDVKM. V was clipped by 10 bases and J by 3 bases, with 24 bases between them. The CDR3 loop is CATHMLGERGDTEAFF. The CDR3 region has the DNA TGTGCCACTCACATGCTAGGCGAGAGAGGGGACACTGAAGCTTTCTTT.

V gene TRBV29-1 combines with J gene TRBJ1-2; TRBD1 matches 9 bases. V was clipped by 1 base and J by 2 bases; unmatched bases: 5. The CDR3 runs to 15 residues. Per the germline V gene, CDR1 is SQVTM and CDR2 is ANQGSEA. The CDR3 sequence: CSVEGAGQGNYGYTF. The CDR3 region has the DNA TGCAGCGTTGAAGGGGCGGGACAGGGCAACTATGGCTACACCTTC.

The rearrangement uses TRBV28 and TRBJ2-1; the D gene is possibly TRBD1 (6 bases). Germline CDR1 is MDHEN and CDR2 is SYDVKM. The CDR3 runs to 14 residues. Trimming pared 5 bases from V and 4 bases from J, leaving 12 bases between. Here the CDR3 DNA reads TGTGCCAGCAGTCGACAGGAGCTTTACAATGAGCAGTTCTTC. Its translation: CASSRQELYNEQFF.

V gene TRBV27 combines with J gene TRBJ2-7, with D unclear. V was pared by 2 bases and J by 0 bases, with 17 bases between. The CDR3 runs to 17 residues. CDR1 MNHEY and CDR2 SMNVEV come from the germline V gene (reference sequence). The CDR3 DNA reads as TGTGCCAGCAGTTTAGTCCCTCCGGGTCCTAGCTCCTACGAGCAGTACTTC. Translating it yields CASSLVPPGPSSYEQYF.

Here the CDR3 DNA reads TGTGCCAGCAGCTTTGAGGGACTAGCGGGAGTCGGTGCGAACACCGGGGAGCTGTTTTTT. This sequence encodes CASSFEGLAGVGANTGELFF. The chain couples TRBV9 to TRBJ2-2; 14 bases align to TRBD2. The CDR3 extends over 20 amino acids. Per germline, CDR1 SGDLS and CDR2 YYNGEE. V lost 4 bases to trimming and J lost 0 bases; unmatched junction nucleotides: 11.

The CDR3 nucleotides are TGTGCCAGCAGCCACCGGGAGGGCCTAGATACGCAGTATTTT. Its translation is CASSHREGLDTQYF. V is TRBV4-2 and J is TRBJ2-3; 8 bases map to TRBD2. V lost 3 bases, J lost 5 bases, and 4 bases stayed unmatched. Germline V gene sequence: CDR1 LGHNA, CDR2 YNFKEQ. There are 14 residues in the CDR3.

V gene TRBV28 combines with J gene TRBJ2-1; 8 bases are a match to TRBD1. The length of the CDR3 is 18 residues. Germline trimming cut 4 bases from V and 6 bases from J; bases unmatched to any gene: 17. CDR1 is MDHEN and CDR2 is SYDVKM in the germline V gene. The CDR3 coding sequence is TGTGCCAGCAGTTCTAGGACAGGGCGCGGACGTAAAGCCAATGAGCAGTTCTTC. It yields the protein CASSSRTGRGRKANEQFF.

The rearrangement uses TRBV2 and TRBJ2-3, with TRBD2 identical over 10 bases. Unmatched junction bases numbered 5, after V lost 6 bases and J lost 2 bases. Germline assignment: CDR1 SNHLY and CDR2 FYNNEI. The CDR3 extends over 15 amino acids. CDR3 in amino acids: CASRETSGYTDTQYF. The CDR3 nucleotides read TGTGCCAGCAGGGAGACTAGCGGGTACACAGATACGCAGTATTTT.

CDR3 bases: TGTGCCAGCAGCTTGATGGCGACAGAGTCCGCCCACTATGGCTACACCTTC. Translation gives CASSLMATESAHYGYTF. The chain couples TRBV5-8 to TRBJ1-2; a possible D gene is TRBD1 (5 bases). This CDR3 has 17 residues. Germline-derived CDR1 and CDR2 are SGHTS and YDEGEE. The ends were cut back, 1 base at V and 3 bases at J, with 19 bases in the middle.

As concerns this clone: This CDR3 is also generated by other DNA sequences in the sample. This chain joins TRBV27 and TRBJ2-7, with D possibly being TRBD2 (6 bases). The CDR3 is made up of 14 amino acids. Germline CDR1 MNHEY, CDR2 SMNVEV (reference sequence). The V and J ends lost 3 bases and 2 bases respectively, with 11 bases between them. CDR3 sequence: CASSFTGGAYEQYF. The CDR3 region has the DNA TGTGCCAGCAGTTTTACTGGCGGGGCCTACGAGCAGTACTTC.

This clone showed up just once. This chain uses TRBV7-9 with TRBJ2-1; 8 nucleotides align to TRBD2. The junction had 3 bases not matched to a gene; V was cut back by 3 bases and J by 8 bases. This CDR3 has 13 amino acids. Germline V CDR1 and CDR2: SEHNR, FQNEAQ (reference sequence). Here the CDR3 reads CASSLTSAYEQFF. CDR3 nucleotides: TGTGCCAGCAGCTTGACTAGCGCCTATGAGCAGTTCTTC.

V is TRBV2 and J is TRBJ2-3; 10 nucleotides agree with TRBD2. This CDR3 is 15 amino acids long. CDR1 and CDR2 (germline): SNHLY, FYNNEI. Germline trimming cut 4 bases from V and 5 bases from J; bases unmatched to any gene: 6. The CDR3 sequence is CASSASGSSLDTQYF. The CDR3 DNA reads as TGTGCCAGCAGTGCTAGCGGGAGTTCCTTAGATACGCAGTATTTT.

The V and J genes are TRBV9 and TRBJ1-4, with 8 bases that match TRBD1. Germline-derived CDR1 and CDR2 are SGDLS and YYNGEE. The J segment lost 7 bases and the V segment lost 3 bases, leaving 8 bases of the junction unmatched. CDR3 size: 15 residues. CDR3 residues: CASSGEGQGGEKLFF. In nucleotides, the CDR3 is TGTGCCAGCAGCGGAGAAGGACAGGGCGGTGAAAAACTGTTTTTT.

This sequence joins TRBV15 and TRBJ2-1; 14 bases line up with TRBD2. V lost 3 bases to trimming and J lost 5 bases; unmatched junction nucleotides: 15. This CDR3 is 20 amino acids long. CDR1 is LNHNV, CDR2 YYDKDF, per germline (reference sequence). CDR3 residues: CATSRGEEWGLAGEDNEQFF. The CDR3 nucleotides are TGTGCCACCAGCAGGGGGGAGGAGTGGGGACTAGCGGGAGAGGACAATGAGCAGTTCTTC.

In DNA, the CDR3 is TGCGCCAGCAGCCAGCCTGGACTCCCCGCCTCCTACGAGCAGTACTTC. It is translated as CASSQPGLPASYEQYF. V is TRBV4-1 and J is TRBJ2-7; possible D gene TRBD2, 5 bases. Germline CDR1 and CDR2: MGHRA and YSYEKL. V was clipped by 3 bases and J by 0 bases, with 15 bases between them. The CDR3 spans 16 residues.

This rearrangement joins TRBV5-1 to TRBJ2-1, with a possible D match to TRBD1 (5 bases). The CDR3 length is 16 residues. V was pared by 0 bases and J by 2 bases, with 12 bases between. Germline V gene sequence: CDR1 SGHRS, CDR2 YFSETQ. CDR3 amino acids: CASSLAGRGTYNEQFF. The CDR3 bases are TGCGCCAGCAGCTTGGCCGGTAGGGGAACCTACAATGAGCAGTTCTTC.

The chain has TRBV23-1 and TRBJ1-4; weak D call: TRBD1 (5 bases). TRBV23-1 is an open reading frame, and its role is uncertain. The CDR3 has 20 residues. V was shortened by 0 bases and J by 4 bases, with 24 bases between the two germline ends. The CDR3 DNA is TGCGCCAGCAGTCAATCCCAAAACTTTATGCCGGGACTGTTTAATGAAAAACTGTTTTTT. Its translation: CASSQSQNFMPGLFNEKLFF.

The rearrangement uses TRBV9 and TRBJ1-4; D call uncertain. Germline CDR1 SGDLS, CDR2 YYNGEE. The CDR3 has 12 amino acids. V lost 3 bases and J 6 bases, leaving 6 bases between the germline ends. The CDR3, as DNA: TGTGCCAGCAGCGACGCAGATGAAAAACTGTTTTTT. Residues: CASSDADEKLFF.